This T cell receptor (beta chain) was observed in a study of cytomegalovirus exposure and HLA in healthy donors. Study results and caveats: HLA allele associations emerged for fewer than 20,000 TCR beta sequences in a later analysis, at 0.05 false discovery rate.

The study ran its PCR with 60 Vbeta and 13 Jbeta primers. Some clones are missing from TCRdb's copy, which holds only in-frame ones; the method was immunoSEQ multiplex PCR. The sample records 130,000 to 150,000 clones, about 72% being singletons. In regard to this clone: What it binds is unknown.

This clonotype was obtained from a man aged 40-49 years in good health and CMV-seronegative. The sample comprised PBMCs.

The CDR3 loop is CASSRQSYSGYEQYF. DNA for the CDR3: TGTGCCAGCAGCCGGCAGTCTTATTCGGGCTACGAGCAGTACTTC. V and J are TRBV6-5 and TRBJ2-7; no reliable D call. V lost 6 bases and J 3 bases, leaving 18 bases between the germline ends. Germline CDR1 reads MNHEY; CDR2 reads SVGAGI. This CDR3 spans 15 amino acids.